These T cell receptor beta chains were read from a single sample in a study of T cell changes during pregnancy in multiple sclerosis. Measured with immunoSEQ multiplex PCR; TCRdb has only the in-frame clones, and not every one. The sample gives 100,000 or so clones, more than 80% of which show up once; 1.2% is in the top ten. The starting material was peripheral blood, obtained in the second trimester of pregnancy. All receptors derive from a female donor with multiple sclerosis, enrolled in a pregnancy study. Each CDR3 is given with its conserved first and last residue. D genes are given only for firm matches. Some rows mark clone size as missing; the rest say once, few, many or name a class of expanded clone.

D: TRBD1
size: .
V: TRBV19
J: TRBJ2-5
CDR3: CASSIDYGTDIQETQYF
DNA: TGTGCCAGTAGTATAGATTACGGGACAGATATTCAAGAGACCCAGTACTTC

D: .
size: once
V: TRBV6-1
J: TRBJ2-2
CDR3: CASSEYGSTGELFF
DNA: TGTGCCAGCAGTGAATACGGGAGCACCGGGGAGCTGTTTTTT

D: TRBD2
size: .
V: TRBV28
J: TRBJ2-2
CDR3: CASTPVAGVTGELFF
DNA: TGTGCCAGCACCCCCGTGGCGGGAGTTACCGGGGAGCTGTTTTTT

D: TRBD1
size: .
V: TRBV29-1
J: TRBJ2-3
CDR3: CSATLRDRDLPDTQYF
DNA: TGCAGCGCCACCCTGAGAGACAGGGACCTGCCAGATACGCAGTATTTT

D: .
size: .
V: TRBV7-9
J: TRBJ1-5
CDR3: CASSSQGQPQHF
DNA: TGTGCCAGCAGCTCACAGGGACAGCCCCAGCATTTT

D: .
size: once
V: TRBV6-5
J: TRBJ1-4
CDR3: CASSYSNQGGKLFF
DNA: TGTGCCAGCAGTTACTCGAATCAGGGTGGAAAACTGTTTTTT

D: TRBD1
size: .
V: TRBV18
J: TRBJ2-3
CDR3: CASSPRTGGTDTQYF
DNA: TGTGCCAGCTCACCGAGGACAGGGGGCACAGATACGCAGTATTTT

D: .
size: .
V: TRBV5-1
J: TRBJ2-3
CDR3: CASRPRPAEGWGGDTQYF
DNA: TGCGCCAGCAGGCCTCGTCCGGCGGAGGGGTGGGGCGGGGATACGCAGTATTTT

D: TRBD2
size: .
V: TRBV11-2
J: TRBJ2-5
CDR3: CASSLHGWGGQETQYF
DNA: TGTGCCAGCAGCCTCCACGGGTGGGGGGGCCAAGAGACCCAGTACTTC

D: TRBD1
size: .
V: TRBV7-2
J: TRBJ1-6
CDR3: CASSLGQGGSPLHF
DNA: TGTGCCAGCAGCTTGGGACAGGGTGGCTCACCCCTCCACTTT

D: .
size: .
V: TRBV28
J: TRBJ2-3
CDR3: CASSLPQSPDTQYF
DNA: TGTGCCAGCAGTTTACCCCAATCCCCAGATACGCAGTATTTT

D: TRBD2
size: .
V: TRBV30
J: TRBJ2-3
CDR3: CAWGRERLSTDTQYF
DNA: TGTGCCTGGGGGAGGGAGCGCCTTAGCACAGATACGCAGTATTTT

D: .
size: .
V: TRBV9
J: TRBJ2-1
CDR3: CASSVDGGGGNEQFF
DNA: TGTGCCAGCAGCGTAGACGGAGGGGGGGGCAATGAGCAGTTCTTC

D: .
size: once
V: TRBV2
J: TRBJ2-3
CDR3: CASLLRSTDTQYF
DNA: TGTGCCAGCTTGCTACGCAGCACAGATACGCAGTATTTT

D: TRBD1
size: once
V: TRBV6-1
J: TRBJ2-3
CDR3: CASSEAPGTGTDTQYF
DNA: TGTGCCAGCAGTGAAGCCCCCGGGACAGGGACAGATACGCAGTATTTT

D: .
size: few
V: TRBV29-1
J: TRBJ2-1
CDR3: CSVEDRYSGYYNEQFF
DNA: TGCAGCGTTGAAGATCGTTATTCGGGGTACTACAATGAGCAGTTCTTC

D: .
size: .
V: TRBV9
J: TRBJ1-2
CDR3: CASSVGPNRVRYGYTF
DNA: TGTGCCAGCAGCGTAGGCCCCAACAGGGTTCGCTATGGCTACACCTTC

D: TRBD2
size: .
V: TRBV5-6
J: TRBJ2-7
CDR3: CASSWGTGGPFYEQYF
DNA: TGTGCCAGCAGCTGGGGGACGGGAGGGCCTTTCTACGAGCAGTACTTC

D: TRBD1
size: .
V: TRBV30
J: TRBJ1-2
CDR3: CAWMGTDYGYTF
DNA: TGTGCCTGGATGGGGACAGACTATGGCTACACCTTC

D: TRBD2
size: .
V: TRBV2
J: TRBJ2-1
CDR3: CASSKLGTSGRDEQFF
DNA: TGTGCCAGCAGTAAACTTGGGACTAGCGGGAGGGATGAGCAGTTCTTC

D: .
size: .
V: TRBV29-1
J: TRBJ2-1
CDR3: CSVVRPKNTDEQFF
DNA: TGCAGCGTTGTGAGGCCCAAAAACACCGATGAGCAGTTCTTC

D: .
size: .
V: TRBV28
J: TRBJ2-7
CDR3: CASSSRQPKPYEQYF
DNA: TGTGCCAGCAGTTCGCGACAGCCAAAACCTTACGAGCAGTACTTC

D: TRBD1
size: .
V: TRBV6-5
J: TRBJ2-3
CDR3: CASSYSWTGPDTQYF
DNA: TGTGCCAGCAGTTACTCGTGGACAGGGCCAGATACGCAGTATTTT